The clone carrying this TCR beta chain was seen only a few times. The data are from a study of blood T cell repertoires in COVID-19. At the level of the study: The United States, Italy and Spain were the sources of the acute and convalescent COVID-19 samples.

This table comes from immunoSEQ multiplex PCR, and its TCRdb copy is limited to in-frame clones, with some not included. This sample has under 250,000 clones; 84% occur once, and the top ten carry roughly 13%. The sample taken for sequencing was peripheral blood. The sequence came from a human donor in a cohort sampled during active COVID-19.

The CDR3, as DNA: TGTGCCAGCAGCGGACAGGGAAACTATGGCTACACCTTC. Translation gives CASSGQGNYGYTF. The gene calls are TRBV2 and TRBJ1-2; 8 bases map to TRBD1. The CDR3 is 13 residues long. V trimming: 6 bases; J trimming: 2 bases; junction bases outside the gene matches: 2. Germline lookup yields CDR1 SNHLY and CDR2 FYNNEI.